These T cell receptor beta chains were read from a single sample in a study of cytomegalovirus exposure and HLA in healthy donors. The assay was immunoSEQ multiplex PCR, and TCRdb's table has in-frame clones only and misses some. The sample gives roughly 82,000 clones, approximately 74% of which show up once; approximately 5.7% is in the top ten. What was sequenced was PBMCs. These receptors came from a woman in her fifties or sixties in good health and CMV-seropositive. CDR3s leave out the opening cysteine and the closing phenylalanine or tryptophan. D genes are given only for firm matches.

cdr3_length d_call v_call cdr3_aa
11 . TRBV11-3 ASSLRESYEQY
14 . TRBV9 ASSPRVGGAKNIQY
12 TRBD1 TRBV28 ASSEGQGHYGYT
16 TRBD2 TRBV6-1 ASSEALSGSASGNEQF
10 . TRBV6-1 ASSLSQTEQY
11 . TRBV9 ASNYILGDTQY
15 . TRBV4-1 ASSQDPGGSANEKLF
13 TRBD1 TRBV6-5 ASSNRGVNTGELF
17 TRBD2 TRBV15 ATSREPARSGGDTGELF
12 TRBD1 TRBV25-1 ASSDRTGAEGYT
13 TRBD2 TRBV7-9 ASSPPGTSGSGQY
11 . TRBV30 AWSQEGNYGYT
11 . TRBV5-1 ASSLQGSQTQY
12 . TRBV4-1 ASSQPDRINEQF
13 . TRBV7-8 ASSSYRDFTEKLF
14 . TRBV4-1 ASSQAGFTSSYEQY
12 TRBD1 TRBV6-1 ASTPGTGFDEQY
11 TRBD1 TRBV5-1 ASSSGTGVEQY
13 TRBD1 TRBV6-5 ASSGTGPLNTEAF
12 . TRBV7-2 ASSVTSVTGELF
11 . TRBV27 ASSSPRQVGYT
14 . TRBV28 ASSFNRWSQTYEQY
15 TRBD2 TRBV29-1 SVAGTSGRATVNEQF
10 . TRBV6-5 ASRRPPYEQY
14 TRBD2 TRBV7-8 ASSLALGRTPYTQY
10 . TRBV30 ATRADNRAAF